The clone carrying this TCR beta chain was observed a handful of times. The target antigen is unknown. Since all of the isolated RNA was reverse transcribed, expressed TCRB transcripts were what got sequenced. Profiled with immunoSEQ multiplex PCR; TCRdb holds only in-frame clones, not every one. The sample includes 300,000 to 350,000 clones, about a tenth of them seen just once. This specimen comes from a study of beta chain features in type 1 diabetes. Whole-study results and caveats: There was a moderate but significant shortening of TCRB CDR3s in all four CD4+ subsets of Type 1 diabetes patients.

V lost 0 bases and J 5 bases, leaving 15 bases between the germline ends. CDR1 is SGHTA and CDR2 is FQGNSA in the germline V gene. The CDR3 has 16 residues. This rearrangement joins TRBV7-2 to TRBJ2-3; D gene ambiguous. The TCR sequence derives from a man aged 25 to 40 with type 1 diabetes. Sample: central memory CD4+ T cells from blood. The CDR3 protein is CASSLAQSTVGDTQYF. The CDR3 DNA reads TGTGCCAGCAGCTTAGCCCAGTCCACCGTTGGAGATACGCAGTATTTT.